The 14 T cell receptor beta chains given below trace back to one sample, sequenced in a study of cytomegalovirus exposure and HLA in healthy donors. Amplification used 60 Vbeta primers and 13 Jbeta primers. Clones were sequenced by immunoSEQ multiplex PCR, and TCRdb holds only the in-frame ones, with some missing. The data hold 150,000 or so clones, with roughly 80% observed a single time. Sequenced: PBMCs. These receptor sequences come from a woman in her thirties or forties in good health and CMV-seronegative.

This chain joins TRBV5-6 and TRBJ1-2; possible D gene TRBD1, 6 bases. The CDR3 contains 16 residues. The germline V and J ends were trimmed by 1 base and 8 bases, with 21 bases remaining between them. Per the germline V gene, CDR1 is SGHDT and CDR2 is YYEEEE. The CDR3 here is CASSLRGDTPADGYTF. CDR3 nucleotide sequence: TGTGCCAGCAGCTTGCGAGGGGACACCCCTGCAGACGGCTACACCTTC.

The rearrangement links TRBV6-5 to TRBJ2-2; 7 bases align to TRBD2. V was pared by 6 bases and J by 1 base, with 5 bases of the junction left unmatched. CDR1 is MNHEY, CDR2 SVGAGI, per germline. CDR3 length: 15 residues. The DNA of the CDR3 is TGTGCCAGCAGCCTCGGGGGGATGAACACCGGGGAGCTGTTTTTT. Its protein product is CASSLGGMNTGELFF.

The chain has TRBV7-9 and TRBJ1-3, with a tentative D call TRBD1 (5 bases). The CDR3 sequence is 16 residues long. V lost 0 bases and J 0 bases, leaving 9 bases between the germline ends. In germline, CDR1 is SEHNR, CDR2 FQNEAQ (reference sequence). The CDR3 loop reads CASSLAGGLSGNTIYF. The CDR3 DNA sequence: TGTGCCAGCAGCTTAGCGGGGGGACTCTCTGGAAACACCATATATTTT. The full variable domain, with the rest looked up from reference TRBV7-9 and TRBJ1-3, is DTGVSQNPRHKITKRGQNVTFRCDPISEHNRLYWYRQTLGQGPEFLTYFQNEAQLEKSRLLSDRFSAERPKGSFSTLEIQRTEQGDSAMYLCASSLAGGLSGNTIYFGEGSWLTVV.

V is TRBV9 and J is TRBJ1-2; 9 bases agree with TRBD1. V dropped 4 bases and J dropped 2; count of bases not matched to a gene: 6. The CDR3 is made up of 15 amino acids. Per the germline V gene, CDR1 is SGDLS and CDR2 is YYNGEE. The CDR3 DNA sequence: TGTGCCAGCAGCCCGAGACAGGGGGGGAACTATGGCTACACCTTC. Translating it yields CASSPRQGGNYGYTF.

The chain's CDR3 is CASSTGTGDGELFF. Here the CDR3 DNA reads TGCGCCAGCAGCACTGGGACAGGGGACGGGGAGCTGTTTTTT. The chain joins TRBV5-1 to TRBJ2-2; 10 bases align to TRBD1. The CDR3 is 14 residues long. The V segment lost 4 bases and the J segment 7 bases; nucleotides outside the gene matches: 4. Germline-derived CDR1 and CDR2 are SGHRS and YFSETQ.

On this clone: The same CDR3 is also encoded by other DNA sequences in this sample. The J gene is TRBJ1-4, the V gene TRBV7-9, with TRBD1 matching 7 bases. Germline V gene sequence: CDR1 SEHNR, CDR2 FQNEAQ (reference sequence). The CDR3 length is 14 residues. Unmatched junction bases numbered 4, after V lost 5 bases and J lost 4 bases. This CDR3 reads CASSIGQDNEKLFF. Written as DNA, the CDR3 is TGTGCCAGCAGCATAGGACAGGATAATGAAAAACTGTTTTTT.

This chain connects TRBV5-4 to TRBJ2-2; a possible D gene is TRBD1 (7 bases). The CDR3 is 15 residues long. Germline V lookup: CDR1 SGHNT, CDR2 YYREEE (reference sequence). V lost 5 bases to trimming and J lost 2 bases, with 13 bases between them. CDR3 DNA: TGTGCCAGCAGGGCGGGACAGCTAAACACCGGGGAGCTGTTTTTT. It codes for CASRAGQLNTGELFF.

This rearrangement joins TRBV5-3 to TRBJ1-5; possible D gene TRBD1, 5 bases. TRBV5-3 falls under the ORF class, with uncertain function. Trimming stripped 3 bases from V and 5 bases from J, with 18 bases between. The length of the CDR3 is 16 residues. CDR3 in amino acids: CARSWVGRGPYQPQHF. In DNA form, the CDR3 reads TGTGCCAGAAGCTGGGTGGGGCGCGGCCCCTATCAGCCCCAGCATTTT.

V gene TRBV9 combines with J gene TRBJ1-2; 7 positions match TRBD1. Germline lookup yields CDR1 SGDLS and CDR2 YYNGEE. J lost 0 bases, V lost 0 bases, and 8 bases had no gene match. This CDR3 has 17 residues. CDR3 in DNA: TGTGCCAGCAGCGTAGGCGGACAGGTCCACCCTAACTATGGCTACACCTTC. This gives the protein CASSVGGQVHPNYGYTF. The full variable domain, completed using reference TRBV9 and TRBJ1-2, is DSGVTQTPKHLITATGQRVTLRCSPRSGDLSVYWYQQSLDQGLQFLIQYYNGEERAKGNILERFSAQQFPDLHSELNLSSLELGDSALYFCASSVGGQVHPNYGYTFGSGTRLTVV.

The CDR3 sequence: CASSLRGTWGGNGYTF. Written as DNA, the CDR3 is TGCGCCAGCAGCTTGAGGGGGACATGGGGGGGAAATGGCTACACCTTC. The chain couples TRBV5-1 to TRBJ1-2; a possible D gene is TRBD1 (6 bases). Trimming pared 1 base from V and 6 bases from J, leaving 19 bases between. Germline-derived CDR1 and CDR2 are SGHRS and YFSETQ. This CDR3 spans 16 amino acids.

This rearrangement joins TRBV6-5 to TRBJ2-1; 12 bases are shared with TRBD2. Trimming cost V 2 bases and J 10 bases; bases outside gene matches: 6. Looked up from germline, CDR1 is MNHEY and CDR2 is SVGAGI. The CDR3 length is 15 residues. CDR3 coding DNA: TGTGCCAGCAGTTACCTAGCGGGAGGGCCCCGGGAGCAGTTCTTC. Protein: CASSYLAGGPREQFF.

A note on this clone: The same CDR3 arises from other DNA sequences in this sample as well. The chain combines TRBV19 with TRBJ1-1; perhaps TRBD1 as D (5 bases). This CDR3 is 13 amino acids long. The V gene lost 3 bases and the J gene lost 3 bases, with 8 bases spanning the gap. The V gene's germline CDR1 is LNHDA and CDR2 SQIVND (reference sequence). The CDR3 DNA follows: TGTGCCAGTAGTATTGGGGGGGACACTGAAGCTTTCTTT. Translation: CASSIGGDTEAFF.

The gene calls are TRBV5-4 and TRBJ1-2; D ambiguous. Trimming removed 0 bases from V and 8 bases from J, with 17 bases in between. Germline CDR1 SGHNT, CDR2 YYREEE (reference sequence). This CDR3 is 15 amino acids long. The CDR3 DNA sequence: TGTGCCAGCAGCTTGGGGGCCGGGATCCCCTACGGCTACACCTTC. As protein: CASSLGAGIPYGYTF.

The J gene is TRBJ1-2, the V gene TRBV5-1, with TRBD1 matching 9 bases. Germline loops: CDR1 SGHRS, CDR2 YFSETQ. V shed 4 bases, J shed 0 bases, and the junction held 7 bases outside the gene matches. The CDR3 is 16 residues long. The CDR3 loop reads CASSVGTGMTNYGYTF. Written as DNA, the CDR3 is TGCGCCAGCAGCGTTGGGACAGGGATGACTAACTATGGCTACACCTTC.